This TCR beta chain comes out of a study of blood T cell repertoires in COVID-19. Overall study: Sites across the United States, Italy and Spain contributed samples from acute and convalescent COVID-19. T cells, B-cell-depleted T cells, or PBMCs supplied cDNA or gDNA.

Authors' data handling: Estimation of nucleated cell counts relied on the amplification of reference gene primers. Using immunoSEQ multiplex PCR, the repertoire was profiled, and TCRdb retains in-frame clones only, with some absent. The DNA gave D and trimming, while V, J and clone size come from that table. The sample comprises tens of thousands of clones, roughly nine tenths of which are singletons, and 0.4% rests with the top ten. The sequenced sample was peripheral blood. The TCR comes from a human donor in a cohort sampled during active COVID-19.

The chain's CDR3 is CASSPGTVNQPQHF. CDR3 nucleotides: TGCGCCAGCAGCCCAGGGACAGTTAACCAGCCCCAGCATTTT. The rearrangement uses TRBV5-1 and TRBJ1-5, with 7 nucleotides matching TRBD1. The germline CDR1 and CDR2 sequences are SGHRS and YFSETQ. The V and J ends lost 4 bases and 7 bases, in that order; junction bases with no gene match: 8. This CDR3 contains 14 residues. The variable domain in full, with the rest retrieved from reference TRBV5-1 and TRBJ1-5, is KAGVTQTPRYLIKTRGQQVTLSCSPISGHRSVSWYQQTPGQGLQFLFEYFSETQRNKGNFPGRFSGRQFSNSRSEMNVSTLELGDSALYLCASSPGTVNQPQHFGDGTRLSIL.